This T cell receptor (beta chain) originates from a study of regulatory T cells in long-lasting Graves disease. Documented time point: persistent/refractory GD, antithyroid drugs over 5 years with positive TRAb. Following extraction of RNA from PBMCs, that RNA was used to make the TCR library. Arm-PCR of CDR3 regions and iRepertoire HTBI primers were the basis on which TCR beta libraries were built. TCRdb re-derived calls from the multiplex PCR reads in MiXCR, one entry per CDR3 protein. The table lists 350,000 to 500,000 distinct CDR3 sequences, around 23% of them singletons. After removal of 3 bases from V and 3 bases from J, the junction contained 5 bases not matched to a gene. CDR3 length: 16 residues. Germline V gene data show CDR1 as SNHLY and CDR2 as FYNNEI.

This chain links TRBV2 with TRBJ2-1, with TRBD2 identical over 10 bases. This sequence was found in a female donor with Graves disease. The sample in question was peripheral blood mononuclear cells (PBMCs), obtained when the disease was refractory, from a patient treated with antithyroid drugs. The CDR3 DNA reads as TGTGCCAGCAGTGATGAAGCGGGAGGGGGCTACAATGAGCAGTTCTTC. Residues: CASSDEAGGGYNEQFF.